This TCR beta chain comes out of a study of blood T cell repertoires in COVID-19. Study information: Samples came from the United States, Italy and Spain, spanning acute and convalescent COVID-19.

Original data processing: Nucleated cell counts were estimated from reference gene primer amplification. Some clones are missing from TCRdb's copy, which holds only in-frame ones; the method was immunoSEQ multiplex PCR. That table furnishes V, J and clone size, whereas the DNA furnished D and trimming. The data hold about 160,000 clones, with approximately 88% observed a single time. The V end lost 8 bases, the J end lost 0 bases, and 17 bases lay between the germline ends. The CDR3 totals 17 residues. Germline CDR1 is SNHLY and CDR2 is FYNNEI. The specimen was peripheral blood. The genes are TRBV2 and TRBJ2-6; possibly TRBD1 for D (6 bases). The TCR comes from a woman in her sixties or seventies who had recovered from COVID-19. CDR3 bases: TGTGCCAGCTTAATGAGGGGGATGAACTCTGGGGCCAACGTCCTGACTTTC. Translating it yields CASLMRGMNSGANVLTF.